A single sample is the source of the 19 T cell receptor beta chains below, sequenced in a study of blood T cell repertoires in COVID-19. Using immunoSEQ multiplex PCR, the repertoire was profiled, and TCRdb retains in-frame clones only, with some absent. The sample contains roughly 180,000 clones, more than 85% of which appear only once. Sequencing used peripheral blood. Receptor source: a man in his 70s with active or convalescent COVID-19.

The chain employs TRBV10-2 and TRBJ1-1; no definite D call. The CDR3 loop spans 15 amino acids. Germline V lookup: CDR1 WSHSY, CDR2 SAAADI. The V gene lost 3 bases and the J gene lost 3 bases, with 14 bases spanning the gap. This CDR3 is CASSEETTHYTEAFF. Here the CDR3 DNA reads TGCGCCAGCAGTGAAGAGACGACACACTACACTGAAGCTTTCTTT.

As concerns this clone: This CDR3 is also generated by other DNA sequences in the sample. This chain joins TRBV7-2 and TRBJ1-2; 8 nucleotides line up with TRBD1. Germline V gene data show CDR1 as SGHTA and CDR2 as FQGNSA. Trimming at V came to 5 bases and at J to 4 bases, leaving 9 bases not matched to a gene. The CDR3 is made up of 15 amino acids. The CDR3 spells CASSLGGQGAYGYTF. The DNA of the CDR3 is TGTGCCAGCAGCCTAGGAGGGCAGGGGGCCTATGGCTACACCTTC. The variable domain in full, completed from reference TRBV7-2 and TRBJ1-2, reads GAGVSQSPSNKVTEKGKDVELRCDPISGHTALYWYRQSLGQGLEFLIYFQGNSAPDKSGLPSDRFSAERTGGSVSTLTIQRTQQEDSAVYLCASSLGGQGAYGYTFGSGTRLTVV.

The genes are TRBV28 and TRBJ1-1, with D perhaps matching TRBD1 (5 bases). Germline loops: CDR1 MDHEN, CDR2 SYDVKM. V dropped 3 bases and J dropped 1 base, with 9 bases sitting between them. CDR3 size: 14 residues. CDR3 sequence: CASSFSGQNTEAFF. The CDR3 DNA reads TGTGCCAGCAGTTTCTCCGGACAGAACACTGAAGCTTTCTTT.

The chain recombines TRBV28 with TRBJ2-1; maybe TRBD2 (7 bases). The CDR3 sequence is 16 residues long. CDR1 and CDR2 (germline): MDHEN, SYDVKM. Deletions cut 5 bases from V and 3 bases from J, with 17 bases between. CDR3 protein: CASSLTGGKNYNEQFF. In DNA form, the CDR3 reads TGTGCCAGCAGTCTAACGGGGGGCAAAAACTACAATGAGCAGTTCTTC.

The chain joins TRBV28 to TRBJ2-1, with a tentative D call TRBD2 (6 bases). This CDR3 region has 15 residues. CDR1 is MDHEN and CDR2 is SYDVKM in the germline V gene. V was trimmed by 3 bases and J by 10 bases, leaving 19 bases between them. Written as DNA, the CDR3 is TGTGCCAGCAGTTTGGAGTCGGCGGGATTACCCGAGCAGTTCTTC. Translation gives CASSLESAGLPEQFF.

The count of this clone is one. Here the CDR3 DNA reads TGCAGTGCCCTACTAAGCACCGAGCAGTACTTC. Encoded protein: CSALLSTEQYF. The chain links TRBV20-1 to TRBJ2-7, with D hard to call. V was cut by 6 bases and J by 6 bases, with 12 bases left in between. This CDR3 spans 11 amino acids. Germline CDR1 is DFQATT and CDR2 is SNEGSKA (reference sequence).

A single count supports this clone. The chain recombines TRBV6-6 with TRBJ1-1, with TRBD1 as a possible D gene (5 bases). CDR3 length: 13 residues. Germline-derived CDR1 and CDR2 are MNHNY and SVGAGI (reference sequence). Trimming removed 7 bases from V and 4 bases from J, with 13 bases in between. Written as DNA, the CDR3 is TGTGCCAGCACTCAGGGCTTGACCACTGAAGCTTTCTTT. Protein sequence: CASTQGLTTEAFF.

This chain uses TRBV5-5 with TRBJ1-6; 10 bases agree with TRBD1. Per the germline V gene, CDR1 is SGHKS and CDR2 is YYEKEE (reference sequence). Trimming at V came to 4 bases and at J to 13 bases, leaving 11 bases not matched to a gene. The CDR3 consists of 15 residues. The CDR3 nucleotides read TGTGCCAGCAGCCCCAGACAGGGGGCGAGTGGGCCCCTCCACTTT. Residues: CASSPRQGASGPLHF.

The V and J genes are TRBV3-1 (or the pseudogene TRBV3-2) and TRBJ2-3, with D possibly being TRBD2 (6 bases). Germline-derived CDR1 and CDR2 are LGHDT and YNNKEL (reference sequence). The V gene lost 1 base and the J gene lost 8 bases, with 10 bases spanning the gap. There are 13 residues in the CDR3. CDR3 in amino acids: CASSQVTSSTQYF. The CDR3 DNA is TGTGCCAGCAGCCAAGTTACTAGCTCTACGCAGTATTTT.

The chain employs TRBV7-9 and TRBJ1-1, with D uncertain. Between the trimmed V and J ends, which lost 5 bases and 2 bases, there was a span of 12 bases. Germline V CDR1 and CDR2: SEHNR, FQNEAQ (reference sequence). The CDR3 has 14 residues. The CDR3 here is CASSPEALNTEAFF. The CDR3 DNA reads as TGTGCCAGCAGCCCAGAGGCACTTAACACTGAAGCTTTCTTT.

This clone was counted between two and nine times. The chain combines TRBV27 with TRBJ1-6, with D tentatively TRBD1 (6 bases). V was pared by 3 bases and J by 11 bases, with 17 bases between. This CDR3 comprises 15 residues. The germline V gene has CDR1 MNHEY and CDR2 SMNVEV (reference sequence). The CDR3 DNA follows: TGTGCCAGCAGTTTGTCAATCGGACAGTTTCCACCCCTCCACTTT. It encodes CASSLSIGQFPPLHF.

This clone was counted once. The V and J genes are TRBV15 and TRBJ2-7; D gene uncertain. There are 14 residues in the CDR3. In germline, CDR1 is LNHNV, CDR2 YYDKDF (reference sequence). V dropped 5 bases and J dropped 0 bases, with 11 bases sitting between them. CDR3 coding DNA: TGTGCCACCAGCTTAGTCACAGCCTCCTACGAGCAGTACTTC. It specifies CATSLVTASYEQYF.

Only one count was recorded for this clone. The V and J genes are TRBV28 and TRBJ2-1; the D gene is possibly TRBD2 (5 bases). Germline V gene data show CDR1 as MDHEN and CDR2 as SYDVKM. This CDR3 has 14 amino acids. V was pared by 2 bases and J by 4 bases, with 9 bases between. The CDR3 region has the DNA TGTGCCAGCAGTTTAGGGAGTCCTTACAATGAGCAGTTCTTC. It codes for CASSLGSPYNEQFF. The entire variable domain, with the rest obtained from reference TRBV28 and TRBJ2-1, is as follows: DVKVTQSSRYLVKRTGEKVFLECVQDMDHENMFWYRQDPGLGLRLIYFSYDVKMKEKGDIPEGYSVSREKKERFSLILESASTNQTSMYLCASSLGSPYNEQFFGPGTRLTVL.

The gene calls are TRBV19 and TRBJ2-1, with 11 positions matching TRBD2. The CDR3 is 16 amino acids. Unmatched junction bases numbered 3, after V lost 1 base and J lost 4 bases. Germline V CDR1 and CDR2: LNHDA, SQIVND (reference sequence). For the CDR3, the DNA is TGTGCCAGTAGTATAGGTCGGACTAGCGGGTACAATGAGCAGTTCTTC. It translates to CASSIGRTSGYNEQFF.

V gene TRBV7-9 combines with J gene TRBJ1-1; TRBD1 matches at 9 bases. The V segment lost 5 bases and the J segment 6 bases; nucleotides outside the gene matches: 10. Germline lookup yields CDR1 SEHNR and CDR2 FQNEAQ (reference sequence). This CDR3 has 15 amino acids. CDR3 loop: CASSPKGTGSSEAFF. The CDR3 DNA follows: TGTGCCAGCAGCCCCAAGGGGACAGGGTCGTCTGAAGCTTTCTTT.

J is TRBJ1-4 and V is TRBV3-1 (or the pseudogene TRBV3-2); 7 bases map to TRBD1. Germline V gene lookup returns CDR1 LGHDT and CDR2 YNNKEL (reference sequence). This CDR3 contains 15 residues. J lost 7 bases, V lost 1 base, and 6 bases had no gene match. The CDR3 loop is CASSQVGTATEKLFF. Here the CDR3 DNA reads TGTGCCAGCAGCCAAGTCGGGACAGCAACTGAAAAACTGTTTTTT.

The rearrangement uses TRBV28 and TRBJ2-1; 13 bases are shared with TRBD2. After removal of 6 bases from V and 3 bases from J, the junction contained 5 bases not matched to a gene. This CDR3 is built from 16 residues. CDR1 is MDHEN and CDR2 is SYDVKM in the germline V gene. The DNA for the CDR3 is TGTGCCAGCAGGCGTGGACTAGCGGGAGTCTACAATGAGCAGTTCTTC. Translating it yields CASRRGLAGVYNEQFF.

The chain recombines TRBV7-2 with TRBJ1-3, with 8 positions matching TRBD1. Per germline, CDR1 SGHTA and CDR2 FQGNSA. CDR3 length: 14 residues. Unmatched junction bases numbered 2, after V lost 2 bases and J lost 5 bases. The DNA of the CDR3 is TGTGCCAGCAGCTTACGACAGGGGAGAAACACCATATATTTT. Encoded protein: CASSLRQGRNTIYF.

The rearrangement uses TRBV18 and TRBJ1-1; D remains ambiguous. The V and J ends lost 5 bases and 2 bases respectively, with 12 bases between them. Germline V gene data show CDR1 as KGHSH and CDR2 as LQKENI. This CDR3 spans 14 amino acids. The CDR3 here is CASSSSEGNTEAFF. In nucleotides, the CDR3 is TGTGCCAGCTCATCCAGCGAGGGTAACACTGAAGCTTTCTTT. The full variable domain, rest sourced from reference TRBV18 and TRBJ1-1, is NAGVMQNPRHLVRRRGQEARLRCSPMKGHSHVYWYRQLPEEGLKFMVYLQKENIIDESGMPKERFSAEFPKEGPSILRIQQVVRGDSAAYFCASSSSEGNTEAFFGQGTRLTVV.